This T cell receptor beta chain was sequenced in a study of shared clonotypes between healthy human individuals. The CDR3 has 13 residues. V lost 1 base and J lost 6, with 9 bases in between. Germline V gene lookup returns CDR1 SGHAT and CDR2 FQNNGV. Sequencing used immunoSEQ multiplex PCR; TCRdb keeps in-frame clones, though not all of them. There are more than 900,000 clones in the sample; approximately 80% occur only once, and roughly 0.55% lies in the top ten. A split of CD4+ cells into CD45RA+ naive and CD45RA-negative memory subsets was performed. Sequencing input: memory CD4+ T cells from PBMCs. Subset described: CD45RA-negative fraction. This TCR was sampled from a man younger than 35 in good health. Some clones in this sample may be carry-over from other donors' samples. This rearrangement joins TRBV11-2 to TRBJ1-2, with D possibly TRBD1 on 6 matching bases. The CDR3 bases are TGTGCCAGCAGCTTAGCGAGGACAGATGGCTACACCTTC. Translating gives CASSLARTDGYTF.